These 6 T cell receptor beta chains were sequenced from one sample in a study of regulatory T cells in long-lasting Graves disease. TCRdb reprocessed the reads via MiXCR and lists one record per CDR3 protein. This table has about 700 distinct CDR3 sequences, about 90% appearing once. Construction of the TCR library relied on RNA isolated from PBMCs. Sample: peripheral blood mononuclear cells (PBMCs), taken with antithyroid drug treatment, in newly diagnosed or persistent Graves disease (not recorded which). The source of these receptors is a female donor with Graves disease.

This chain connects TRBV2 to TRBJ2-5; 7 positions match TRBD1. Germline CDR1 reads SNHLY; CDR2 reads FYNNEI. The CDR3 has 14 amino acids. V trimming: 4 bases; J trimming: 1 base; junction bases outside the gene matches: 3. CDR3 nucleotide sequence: TGTGCCAGCAGTGGGGGACAGCTCCAAGAGACCCAGTACTTC. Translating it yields CASSGGQLQETQYF.

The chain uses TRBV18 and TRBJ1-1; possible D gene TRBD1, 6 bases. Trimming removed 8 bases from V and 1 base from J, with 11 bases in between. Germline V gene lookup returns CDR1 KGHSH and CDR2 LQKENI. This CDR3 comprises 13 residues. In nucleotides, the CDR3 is TGTGCCAGCCGGGAGACAGGGAACACTGAAGCTTTCTTT. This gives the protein CASRETGNTEAFF.

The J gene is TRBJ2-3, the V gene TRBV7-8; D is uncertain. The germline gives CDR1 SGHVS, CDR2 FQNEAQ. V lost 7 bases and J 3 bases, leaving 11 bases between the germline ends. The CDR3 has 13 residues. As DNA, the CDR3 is TGTGCCAGCACCTTCGGATATACAGATACGCAGTATTTT. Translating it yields CASTFGYTDTQYF.

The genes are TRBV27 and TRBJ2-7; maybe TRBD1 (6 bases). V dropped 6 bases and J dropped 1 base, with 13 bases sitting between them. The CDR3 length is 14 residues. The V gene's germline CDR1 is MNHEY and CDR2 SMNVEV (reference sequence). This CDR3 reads CASRAGVMSYEQYF. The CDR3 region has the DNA TGTGCCAGCAGGGCAGGGGTGATGTCCTACGAGCAGTACTTC.

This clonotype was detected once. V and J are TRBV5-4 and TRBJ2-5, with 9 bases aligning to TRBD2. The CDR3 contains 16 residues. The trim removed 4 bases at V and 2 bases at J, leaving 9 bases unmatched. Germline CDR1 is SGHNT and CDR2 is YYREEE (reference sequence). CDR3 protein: CASSINSGGLQETQYF. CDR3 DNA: TGTGCCAGCAGCATTAATAGCGGGGGCTTACAAGAGACCCAGTACTTC. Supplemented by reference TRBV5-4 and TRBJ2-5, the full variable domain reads ETGVTQSPTHLIKTRGQQVTLRCSSQSGHNTVSWYQQALGQGPQFIFQYYREEENGRGNFPPRFSGLQFPNYSSELNVNALELDDSALYLCASSINSGGLQETQYFGPGTRLLVL.

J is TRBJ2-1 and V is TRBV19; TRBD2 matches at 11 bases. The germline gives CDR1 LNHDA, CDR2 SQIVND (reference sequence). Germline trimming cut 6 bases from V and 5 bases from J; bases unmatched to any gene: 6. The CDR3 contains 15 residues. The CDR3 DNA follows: TGTGCCAGTAGGCCGGGACTAGCGGAAAACAATGAGCAGTTCTTC. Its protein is CASRPGLAENNEQFF.